The 2 T cell receptor beta chains presented below share a single source sample, sequenced in a study of technical replicates of blood from a few donors. The repertoire was sequenced with immunoSEQ multiplex PCR; TCRdb's copy has only in-frame clones and lacks some. The table has about 14,000 clones, about 82% seen once. Sequencing was done on a sample of PBMCs. The source of these receptors is a human donor in good health.

The V and J genes are TRBV5-1 and TRBJ2-7, with D possibly TRBD2 on 6 matching bases. Germline loops: CDR1 SGHRS, CDR2 YFSETQ. V dropped 1 base and J dropped 3 bases, with 11 bases sitting between them. This CDR3 has 14 amino acids. The chain's CDR3 is CASSLTVRDYEQYF. The CDR3 DNA sequence: TGCGCCAGCAGCTTGACTGTGCGGGACTACGAGCAGTACTTC.

This sequence joins TRBV18 and TRBJ1-4; perhaps TRBD1 as D (5 bases). CDR3 length equals 16 residues. Between the trimmed V and J ends, which lost 2 bases and 1 base, there was a span of 11 bases. The germline CDR1 and CDR2 sequences are KGHSH and LQKENI. The CDR3 sequence: CASSPSGDGTNEKLFF. For the CDR3, the DNA is TGTGCCAGCTCACCATCGGGGGACGGAACTAATGAAAAACTGTTTTTT.